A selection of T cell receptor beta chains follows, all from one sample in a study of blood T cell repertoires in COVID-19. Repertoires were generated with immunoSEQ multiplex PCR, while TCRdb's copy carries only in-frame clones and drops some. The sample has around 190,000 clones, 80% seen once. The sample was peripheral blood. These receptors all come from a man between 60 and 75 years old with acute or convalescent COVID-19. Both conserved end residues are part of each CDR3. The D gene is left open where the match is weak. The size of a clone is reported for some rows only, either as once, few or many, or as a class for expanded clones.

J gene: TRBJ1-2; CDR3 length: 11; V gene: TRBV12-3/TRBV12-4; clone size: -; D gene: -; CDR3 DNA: TGTGCCACCGGTGGGGGGAACGGCTACACCTTC; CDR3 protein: CATGGGNGYTF
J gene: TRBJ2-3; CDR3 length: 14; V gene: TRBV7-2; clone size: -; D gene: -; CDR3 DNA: TGTGCCAGCGGTGGCGGGGCAGAAACAGATACGCAGTATTTT; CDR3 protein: CASGGGAETDTQYF
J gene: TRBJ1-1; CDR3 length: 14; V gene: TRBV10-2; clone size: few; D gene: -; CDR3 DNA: TGCGCCAGCAAAAACAGTCTAATGGGCACTGAAGCTTTCTTT; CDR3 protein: CASKNSLMGTEAFF
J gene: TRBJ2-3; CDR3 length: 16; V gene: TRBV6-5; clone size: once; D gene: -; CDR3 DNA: TGTGCCAGCAGTTACTCGACGGGGGACCCCACAGATACGCAGTATTTT; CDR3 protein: CASSYSTGDPTDTQYF
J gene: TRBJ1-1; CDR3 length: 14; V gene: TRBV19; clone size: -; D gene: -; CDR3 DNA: TGTGCCAGTAGTCCAGGACAGAGGAGCACTGAAGCTTTCTTT; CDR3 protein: CASSPGQRSTEAFF
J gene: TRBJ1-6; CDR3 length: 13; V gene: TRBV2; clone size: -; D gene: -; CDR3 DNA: TGTGCCAGCAGGGCTCGACAGGATTCACCCCTCCACTTT; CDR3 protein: CASRARQDSPLHF
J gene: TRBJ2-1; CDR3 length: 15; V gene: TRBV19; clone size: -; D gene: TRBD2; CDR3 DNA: TGTGCCAGTAGTATTACTAGCGGGGGTAACAATGAGCAGTTCTTC; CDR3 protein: CASSITSGGNNEQFF
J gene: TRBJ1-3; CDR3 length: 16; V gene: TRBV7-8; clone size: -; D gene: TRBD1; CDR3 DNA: TGTGCCAGCAGCATAACGGGACAGATCTCTGGAAACACCATATATTTT; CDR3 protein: CASSITGQISGNTIYF
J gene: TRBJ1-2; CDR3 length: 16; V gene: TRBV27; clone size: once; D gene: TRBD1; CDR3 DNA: TGTGCCAGCAGCCTTGGACAGGGGACCCGTAACTATGGCTACACCTTC; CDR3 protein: CASSLGQGTRNYGYTF
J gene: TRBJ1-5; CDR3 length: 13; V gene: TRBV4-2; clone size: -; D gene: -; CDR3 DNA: TGTGCCAGCAGCCCCGACACCAATCAGCCCCAGCATTTT; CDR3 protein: CASSPDTNQPQHF
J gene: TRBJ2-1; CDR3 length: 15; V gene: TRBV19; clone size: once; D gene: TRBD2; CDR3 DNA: TGTGCCAGTAGTATAGGGGCAGCGGGGTTGCATGAGCAGTTCTTC; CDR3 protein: CASSIGAAGLHEQFF